This is a list of T cell receptor beta chains from one sample in a study of CXCR3-negative and CXCR3-positive naive CD8 T cells. TCRdb reprocessed the 5' RACE reads, keeping one entry per CDR3 protein, no DNA. The sample is made up of some 61,000 distinct CDR3 sequences, and the top ten hold about 4.5% of it. Sequencing was carried out using naive CXCR3- CD8+ T cells from blood. The receptor set was obtained from a human donor in good health. Some clones in this sample may be carry-over from other donors' samples. Both conserved end residues are part of each CDR3. Each record gives: clone size, V gene, J gene, CDR3 length, CDR3 protein. Expanded clones are given a class, and other clones once, few, many or no size at all.

clone_size: -
v_call: TRBV20-1
j_call: TRBJ1-5
cdr3_length: 19
cdr3_aa: CSASSAPGPTFPSNQPQHF

clone_size: -
v_call: TRBV10-3
j_call: TRBJ2-7
cdr3_length: 12
cdr3_aa: CATLTGGVEQYF

clone_size: -
v_call: TRBV20-1
j_call: TRBJ2-1
cdr3_length: 20
cdr3_aa: CSANAPSGGAFPSSYNEQFF

clone_size: -
v_call: TRBV15
j_call: TRBJ2-2
cdr3_length: 12
cdr3_aa: CATSRDTGELFF

clone_size: -
v_call: TRBV28
j_call: TRBJ2-7
cdr3_length: 17
cdr3_aa: CASSLSYGTGDSYEQYF

clone_size: -
v_call: TRBV10-3
j_call: TRBJ2-2
cdr3_length: 15
cdr3_aa: CAISESAGLTGELFF

clone_size: -
v_call: TRBV4-3
j_call: TRBJ2-7
cdr3_length: 15
cdr3_aa: CASSPRQGPSYEQYF

clone_size: -
v_call: TRBV20-1
j_call: TRBJ1-2
cdr3_length: 15
cdr3_aa: CSAQRTEGNHYGYTF

clone_size: -
v_call: TRBV3-1
j_call: TRBJ1-1
cdr3_length: 15
cdr3_aa: CASSHASGGNAEAFF

clone_size: -
v_call: TRBV5-1
j_call: TRBJ2-1
cdr3_length: 16
cdr3_aa: CASSSAGQPSYNEQFF

clone_size: -
v_call: TRBV28
j_call: TRBJ2-7
cdr3_length: 14
cdr3_aa: CASISNRVSYEQYF

clone_size: -
v_call: TRBV6-6
j_call: TRBJ2-5
cdr3_length: 15
cdr3_aa: CASSSPDRGQETQYF

clone_size: -
v_call: TRBV5-1
j_call: TRBJ2-3
cdr3_length: 16
cdr3_aa: CASSLRGRSFEDTQYF

clone_size: -
v_call: TRBV29-1
j_call: TRBJ2-2
cdr3_length: 13
cdr3_aa: CSVEVSNTGELFF

clone_size: -
v_call: TRBV9
j_call: TRBJ2-2
cdr3_length: 16
cdr3_aa: CASTPSGSANTGELFF

clone_size: -
v_call: TRBV29-1
j_call: TRBJ1-2
cdr3_length: 13
cdr3_aa: CSAIQGEDYGYTF

clone_size: -
v_call: TRBV28
j_call: TRBJ1-6
cdr3_length: 18
cdr3_aa: CASQKPGLNSGRNSPLHF

clone_size: -
v_call: TRBV2
j_call: TRBJ2-2
cdr3_length: 16
cdr3_aa: CASSESGVTYTGELFF

clone_size: -
v_call: TRBV7-6
j_call: TRBJ2-3
cdr3_length: 14
cdr3_aa: CASSSPGQPDTQYF

clone_size: -
v_call: TRBV5-4
j_call: TRBJ2-5
cdr3_length: 13
cdr3_aa: CASSLAAEETQYF

clone_size: -
v_call: TRBV14
j_call: TRBJ2-2
cdr3_length: 19
cdr3_aa: CASSQVGIFGTANTGELFF

clone_size: -
v_call: TRBV11-2
j_call: TRBJ2-7
cdr3_length: 13
cdr3_aa: CASSHGKRAEGLF

clone_size: -
v_call: TRBV29-1
j_call: TRBJ2-7
cdr3_length: 11
cdr3_aa: CSVPIRGEQYF

clone_size: -
v_call: TRBV4-1
j_call: TRBJ2-7
cdr3_length: 13
cdr3_aa: CASSQGQLYEQYF

clone_size: -
v_call: TRBV2
j_call: TRBJ2-1
cdr3_length: 16
cdr3_aa: CASSEEGLTFYNEQFF

clone_size: -
v_call: TRBV7-2
j_call: TRBJ2-1
cdr3_length: 16
cdr3_aa: CASSPRTGKGWNEQFF

clone_size: -
v_call: TRBV19
j_call: TRBJ2-7
cdr3_length: 15
cdr3_aa: CASSIGVGDSYEQYF

clone_size: -
v_call: TRBV29-1
j_call: TRBJ2-2
cdr3_length: 12
cdr3_aa: CSAGTPRVELFF

clone_size: -
v_call: TRBV7-2
j_call: TRBJ2-5
cdr3_length: 15
cdr3_aa: CASSGSGASGETQYF

clone_size: -
v_call: TRBV29-1
j_call: TRBJ2-5
cdr3_length: 15
cdr3_aa: CSVGATGGHQETQYF

clone_size: -
v_call: TRBV6-2/TRBV6-3
j_call: TRBJ2-5
cdr3_length: 16
cdr3_aa: CASSTVLQGTGETQYF

clone_size: -
v_call: TRBV7-9
j_call: TRBJ1-3
cdr3_length: 20
cdr3_aa: CASSLEWGQDPFYSGNTIYF

clone_size: -
v_call: TRBV20-1
j_call: TRBJ2-7
cdr3_length: 14
cdr3_aa: CSATNWTGGDEQYF

clone_size: -
v_call: TRBV13
j_call: TRBJ1-2
cdr3_length: 16
cdr3_aa: CASSLGVGSFLYGYTF

clone_size: -
v_call: TRBV29-1
j_call: TRBJ2-4
cdr3_length: 16
cdr3_aa: CSVEDGGDRDKNIQYF

clone_size: -
v_call: TRBV2
j_call: TRBJ1-5
cdr3_length: 15
cdr3_aa: CASAPWGNRNQPQHF

clone_size: -
v_call: TRBV2
j_call: TRBJ1-5
cdr3_length: 16
cdr3_aa: CASSEDWRSRNQPQHF

clone_size: -
v_call: TRBV29-1
j_call: TRBJ2-7
cdr3_length: 16
cdr3_aa: CSVIKGDGQGTYEQYF

clone_size: -
v_call: TRBV7-9
j_call: TRBJ2-7
cdr3_length: 13
cdr3_aa: CASSLVAAYEQYF

clone_size: -
v_call: TRBV20-1
j_call: TRBJ1-1
cdr3_length: 11
cdr3_aa: CSARWQGWAFF

clone_size: -
v_call: TRBV29-1
j_call: TRBJ1-1
cdr3_length: 12
cdr3_aa: CSVDAGITEAFF

clone_size: -
v_call: TRBV9
j_call: TRBJ2-1
cdr3_length: 15
cdr3_aa: CASSVMMSSYNEQFF

clone_size: -
v_call: TRBV7-8
j_call: TRBJ2-1
cdr3_length: 14
cdr3_aa: CASSANRDHNEQFF

clone_size: -
v_call: TRBV28
j_call: TRBJ2-7
cdr3_length: 13
cdr3_aa: CASSLQIRYEQYF

clone_size: -
v_call: TRBV28
j_call: TRBJ2-5
cdr3_length: 15
cdr3_aa: CASSSIAELQETQYF

clone_size: -
v_call: TRBV6-5
j_call: TRBJ1-6
cdr3_length: 14
cdr3_aa: CASSPYKINSPLHF

clone_size: medium-sized
v_call: TRBV5-6
j_call: TRBJ2-1
cdr3_length: 15
cdr3_aa: CASSLVPGGRDEQFF

clone_size: -
v_call: TRBV28
j_call: TRBJ2-1
cdr3_length: 15
cdr3_aa: CASSFPAGGPNEQFF

clone_size: -
v_call: TRBV19
j_call: TRBJ2-7
cdr3_length: 14
cdr3_aa: CASSMVSPSYEQYF

clone_size: -
v_call: TRBV7-2
j_call: TRBJ2-2
cdr3_length: 15
cdr3_aa: CASSFLGPNTGELFF

clone_size: -
v_call: TRBV12-3/TRBV12-4
j_call: TRBJ2-7
cdr3_length: 14
cdr3_aa: CASTQDRSSYEQYF

clone_size: -
v_call: TRBV7-2
j_call: TRBJ2-7
cdr3_length: 15
cdr3_aa: CASSQTSGGAGGQYF

clone_size: -
v_call: TRBV28
j_call: TRBJ2-7
cdr3_length: 14
cdr3_aa: CASNEGLADWEQYF

clone_size: -
v_call: TRBV11-3
j_call: TRBJ2-7
cdr3_length: 14
cdr3_aa: CASSLRWGSYEQYF

clone_size: -
v_call: TRBV29-1
j_call: TRBJ2-5
cdr3_length: 12
cdr3_aa: CSLSQGIETQYF